Listed below are T cell receptor beta chains from one sample, sequenced in a study of beta chain features in type 1 diabetes. Sequencing was performed with immunoSEQ multiplex PCR; in TCRdb, only in-frame clones are kept and a portion is missing. The sample lists hundreds of thousands of clones; approximately 15% were seen once. The source material was naive CD4+ T cells from blood. The receptors stem from a man between 25 and 39 years old in good health. The CDR3 runs from the conserved cysteine through the conserved F or W. D genes are given only for firm matches. Clone size is not always given. Where it is, it says once, few, many or a class for expanded clones.

J,D,size,V,CDR3,DNA
TRBJ2-1,TRBD1,-,TRBV5-1,CASTRGYEQFF,TGCGCCAGCACCAGGGGGTATGAGCAGTTCTTC
TRBJ2-2,-,few,TRBV6-1,CASSSKTSTGELFF,TGTGCCAGCAGTTCTAAGACAAGCACCGGGGAGCTGTTTTTT
TRBJ1-5,-,few,TRBV5-1,CASSLEHGDQPQHF,TGCGCCAGCAGCTTGGAGCACGGCGATCAGCCCCAGCATTTT
TRBJ2-5,-,few,TRBV15,CATSRDSRVGETQYF,TGTGCCACCAGCAGAGACAGTAGGGTTGGGGAGACCCAGTACTTC
TRBJ1-5,-,-,TRBV6-6,CASSTAGQGNQPQHF,TGTGCCAGCAGCACCGCCGGGCAGGGCAATCAGCCCCAGCATTTT
TRBJ2-3,TRBD2,few,TRBV10-3,CATRREDLADTQYF,TGTGCCACCCGACGGGAGGACCTGGCGGATACGCAGTATTTT
TRBJ2-1,TRBD1,-,TRBV5-4,CASSPGQGVNEQFF,TGTGCCAGCAGCCCCGGGCAGGGGGTCAATGAGCAGTTCTTC
TRBJ2-7,TRBD1,few,TRBV7-6,CASSLRTGGLYEQYF,TGTGCCAGCAGCTTAAGAACAGGGGGCCTCTACGAGCAGTACTTC
TRBJ1-2,TRBD1,-,TRBV9,CASSTGTDYGYTF,TGTGCCAGCAGTACCGGGACAGACTATGGCTACACCTTC
TRBJ1-6,-,-,TRBV4-3,CASSQAEFYNSPLHF,TGCGCCAGCAGCCAAGCAGAATTTTATAATTCACCCCTCCACTTT
TRBJ1-5,TRBD1,few,TRBV15,CATSRPGTGDQPQHF,TGTGCCACCAGCAGGCCCGGGACAGGGGATCAGCCCCAGCATTTT
TRBJ1-2,-,few,TRBV23-1,CASSQRSKPGPRSYTF,TGCGCCAGCAGTCAAAGAAGTAAACCGGGACCGCGTAGCTACACCTTC
TRBJ2-2,TRBD2,few,TRBV30,CAWSVLGLVTGELFF,TGTGCCTGGAGTGTACTCGGACTAGTCACCGGGGAGCTGTTTTTT
TRBJ1-5,-,-,TRBV4-1,CASSGQTRGNQPQHF,TGCGCCAGCAGCGGACAAACAAGGGGCAATCAGCCCCAGCATTTT
TRBJ2-5,-,many,TRBV15,CATSRDMQETQYF,TGTGCCACCAGCAGAGACATGCAAGAGACCCAGTACTTC
TRBJ2-5,-,few,TRBV7-8,CASSLVVGKTQYF,TGTGCCAGCAGCTTAGTGGTGGGGAAGACCCAGTACTTC
TRBJ1-2,TRBD1,few,TRBV29-1,CSAGQGAPEDGYTF,TGCAGCGCAGGTCAGGGGGCACCGGAAGATGGCTACACCTTC
TRBJ2-1,-,few,TRBV7-2,CASSLANEQFF,TGTGCCAGCAGCTTGGCGAATGAGCAGTTCTTC
TRBJ1-2,TRBD1,few,TRBV14,CASSPRQGENYGYTF,TGTGCCAGCAGCCCAAGACAGGGGGAGAACTATGGCTACACCTTC
TRBJ1-1,-,-,TRBV18,CASSPRPNTEAFF,TGTGCCAGCTCACCCCGACCGAACACTGAAGCTTTCTTT
TRBJ2-1,-,-,TRBV7-9,CASSLRTNYNEQFF,TGTGCCAGCAGCTTACGGACAAATTACAATGAGCAGTTCTTC
TRBJ2-3,-,-,TRBV7-9,CASSPRLTGSSTDTQYF,TGTGCCAGCAGCCCACGCTTAACAGGGTCTAGCACAGATACGCAGTATTTT
TRBJ2-1,-,-,TRBV5-1,CASSVDTSSYNEQFF,TGCGCCAGCAGCGTCGACACGAGCTCCTACAATGAGCAGTTCTTC
TRBJ1-4,-,few,TRBV25-1,CASSASQGNEKLFF,TGTGCCAGCAGTGCCTCTCAGGGAAATGAAAAACTGTTTTTT
TRBJ1-2,-,-,TRBV7-2,CASSRAENANYGYTF,TGTGCCAGCAGCCGTGCGGAGAATGCTAACTATGGCTACACCTTC
TRBJ2-6,-,-,TRBV30,CAWSTGSGANVLTF,TGTGCCTGGTCTACAGGGTCTGGGGCCAACGTCCTGACTTTC
TRBJ2-7,-,-,TRBV5-1,CASSLEWVSYEQYF,TGCGCCAGCAGCTTGGAGTGGGTCAGCTACGAGCAGTACTTC
TRBJ2-3,-,few,TRBV9,CASSPRGVTDTQYF,TGTGCCAGCAGCCCCCGAGGGGTCACAGATACGCAGTATTTT
TRBJ1-5,TRBD1,few,TRBV5-1,CASSLGQGASQPQHF,TGCGCCAGCAGCTTGGGACAGGGGGCTAGTCAGCCCCAGCATTTT
TRBJ2-2,TRBD2,few,TRBV7-2,CASTPGRGRGTGELFF,TGTGCCAGCACCCCAGGACGCGGGAGGGGCACCGGGGAGCTGTTTTTT
TRBJ1-1,-,few,TRBV10-3,CAISGRRNTEAFF,TGTGCCATCAGCGGACGGAGGAACACTGAAGCTTTCTTT
TRBJ2-3,TRBD2,-,TRBV7-9,CASSKRRLAGGSTDTQYF,TGTGCCAGCAGCAAACGACGACTAGCGGGAGGGAGCACAGATACGCAGTATTTT
TRBJ2-5,-,-,TRBV4-3,CASSQYGGQAQYF,TGCGCCAGCAGCCAATACGGGGGGCAGGCCCAGTACTTC
TRBJ2-1,TRBD2,-,TRBV10-2,CASSARLAGDQRHNEQFF,TGCGCCAGCAGTGCTCGTCTAGCGGGGGATCAAAGACACAATGAGCAGTTCTTC
TRBJ2-7,-,-,TRBV29-1,CSVGWYTYEQYF,TGCAGCGTTGGATGGTACACCTACGAGCAGTACTTC
TRBJ1-6,TRBD1,few,TRBV9,CASTLGQGNSPLHF,TGTGCCAGCACCCTTGGACAGGGAAATTCACCCCTCCACTTT
TRBJ2-3,-,-,TRBV7-9,CASSPGGRLADTQYF,TGTGCCAGCAGCCCCGGGGGGCGGCTGGCAGATACGCAGTATTTT
TRBJ2-5,-,-,TRBV25-1,CASSEFATGTQYF,TGTGCCAGCAGTGAATTCGCCACAGGGACCCAGTACTTC
TRBJ2-5,-,few,TRBV25-1,CASSDLSLSKETQYF,TGTGCCAGCAGTGATCTGAGTCTAAGTAAAGAGACCCAGTACTTC
TRBJ2-3,-,-,TRBV7-2,CASSLALTGADTQYF,TGTGCCAGCAGCTTAGCTCTGACCGGGGCAGATACGCAGTATTTT
TRBJ1-1,-,few,TRBV27,CASSWGPQEAFF,TGTGCCAGCAGTTGGGGACCTCAAGAAGCTTTCTTT
TRBJ2-5,TRBD1,few,TRBV7-9,CASSRQGAETQYF,TGTGCCAGCAGTCGTCAGGGGGCCGAGACCCAGTACTTC
TRBJ2-3,TRBD2,few,TRBV28,CASTALAGSTDTQYF,TGTGCCAGCACCGCACTAGCGGGTAGCACAGATACGCAGTATTTT
TRBJ1-5,TRBD1,few,TRBV19,CASSEDRGRRPQHF,TGTGCCAGTAGTGAAGACAGGGGGCGGCGGCCCCAGCATTTT
TRBJ2-1,-,many,TRBV4-3,CASSQEGGSLQFF,TGCGCCAGCAGCCAAGAGGGCGGCTCCCTGCAGTTCTTC
TRBJ2-3,-,-,TRBV21-1,CASSKRDTATDTQYF,TGTGCCAGCAGCAAGCGGGACACCGCCACAGATACGCAGTATTTT
TRBJ1-2,-,few,TRBV7-9,CASSLDQTLGGYTF,TGTGCCAGCAGCTTAGACCAGACCCTAGGGGGCTACACCTTC
TRBJ1-4,TRBD1,-,TRBV9,CASSGRQGRHEKLFF,TGTGCCAGCAGCGGAAGACAGGGTCGGCATGAAAAACTGTTTTTT
TRBJ2-5,TRBD1,-,TRBV9,CASSAGQGETQYF,TGTGCCAGCAGCGCGGGACAGGGAGAGACCCAGTACTTC
TRBJ1-2,-,-,TRBV4-3,CASSPTDQLYYGYTF,TGCGCCAGCAGCCCTACCGACCAATTATACTATGGCTACACCTTC
TRBJ1-2,-,few,TRBV7-8,CASSLVVQPNYGYTF,TGTGCCAGCAGCTTAGTGGTACAGCCTAACTATGGCTACACCTTC
TRBJ2-1,TRBD1,-,TRBV29-1,CSVGVGQGNEQFF,TGCAGCGTTGGGGTAGGACAGGGCAATGAGCAGTTCTTC